The entry below gives a single T cell receptor (beta chain) sequence along with its context. This specimen comes from a study of blood T cell repertoires in COVID-19. The table came from immunoSEQ multiplex PCR; TCRdb's copy has only in-frame clones and leaves some out. The repertoire has roughly 70,000 clones, roughly 72% of them found once; the top ten carry 14% to 15%. This clonotype originated in a man aged 55 to 70 with COVID-19, enrolled during active disease. Input material: peripheral blood.

As DNA, the CDR3 is TGTGCCAGCAGCCTGAGTGGGACAGGGGGCGAAAAACTGTTTTTT. It yields the protein CASSLSGTGGEKLFF. This chain connects TRBV5-4 to TRBJ1-4; TRBD1 matches at 12 bases. Per germline, CDR1 SGHNT and CDR2 YYREEE (reference sequence). V lost 4 bases, J lost 8 bases, and 6 bases stayed unmatched. The CDR3 consists of 15 residues.